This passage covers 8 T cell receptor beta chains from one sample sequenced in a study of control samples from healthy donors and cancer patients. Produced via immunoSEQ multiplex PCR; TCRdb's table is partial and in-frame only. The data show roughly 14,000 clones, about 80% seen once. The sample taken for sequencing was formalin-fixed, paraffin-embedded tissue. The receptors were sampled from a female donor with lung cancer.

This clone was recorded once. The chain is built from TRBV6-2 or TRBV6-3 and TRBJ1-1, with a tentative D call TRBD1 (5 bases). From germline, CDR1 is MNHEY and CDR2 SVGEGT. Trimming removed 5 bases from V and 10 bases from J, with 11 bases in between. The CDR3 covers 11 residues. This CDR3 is CASSDGAGAFF. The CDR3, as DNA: TGTGCCAGCAGTGACGGGGCGGGAGCTTTCTTT.

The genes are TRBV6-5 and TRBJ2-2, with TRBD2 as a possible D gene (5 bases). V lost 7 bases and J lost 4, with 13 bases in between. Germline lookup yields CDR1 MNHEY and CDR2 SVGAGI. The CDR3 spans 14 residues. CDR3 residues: CASTRQAGTGELFF. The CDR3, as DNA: TGTGCCAGCACCAGGCAGGCGGGCACCGGGGAGCTGTTTTTT.

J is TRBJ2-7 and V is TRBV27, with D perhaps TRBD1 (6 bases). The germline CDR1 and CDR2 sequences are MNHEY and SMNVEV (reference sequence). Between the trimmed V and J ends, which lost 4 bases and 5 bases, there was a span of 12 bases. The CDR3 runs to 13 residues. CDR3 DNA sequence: TGTGCCAGCAGTTCCACAGGGTTCCACGAGCAGTACTTC. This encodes CASSSTGFHEQYF.

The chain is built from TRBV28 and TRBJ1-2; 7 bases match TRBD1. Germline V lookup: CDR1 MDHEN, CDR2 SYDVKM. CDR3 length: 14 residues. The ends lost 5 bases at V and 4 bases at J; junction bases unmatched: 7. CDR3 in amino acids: CASSAGQPPYGYTF. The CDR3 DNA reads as TGTGCCAGCAGTGCGGGACAGCCCCCCTATGGCTACACCTTC.

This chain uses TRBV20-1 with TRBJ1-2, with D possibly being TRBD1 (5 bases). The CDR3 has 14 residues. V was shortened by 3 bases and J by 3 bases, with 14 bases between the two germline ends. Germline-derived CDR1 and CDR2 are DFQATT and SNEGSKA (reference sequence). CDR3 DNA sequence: TGCAGTGCTAGTTCGGGGCAGGGCGACTATGGCTACACCTTC. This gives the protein CSASSGQGDYGYTF.

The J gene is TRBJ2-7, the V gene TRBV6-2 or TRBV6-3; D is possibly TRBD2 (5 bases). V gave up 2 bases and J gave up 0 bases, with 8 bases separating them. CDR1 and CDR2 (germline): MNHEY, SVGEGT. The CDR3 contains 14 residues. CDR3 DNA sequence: TGTGCCAGCAGTTACGACTATCACTCCTACGAGCAGTACTTC. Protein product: CASSYDYHSYEQYF.

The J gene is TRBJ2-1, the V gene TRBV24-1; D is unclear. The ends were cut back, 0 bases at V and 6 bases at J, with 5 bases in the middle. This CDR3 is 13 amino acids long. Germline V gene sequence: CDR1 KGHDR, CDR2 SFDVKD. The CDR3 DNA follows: TGTGCCACCAGTGATTTGAGTGGCAATGAGCAGTTCTTC. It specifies CATSDLSGNEQFF.

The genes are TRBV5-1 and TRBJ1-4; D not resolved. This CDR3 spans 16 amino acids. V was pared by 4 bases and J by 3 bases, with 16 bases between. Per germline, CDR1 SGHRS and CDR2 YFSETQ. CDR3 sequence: CASSPTQARPNEKLFF. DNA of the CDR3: TGCGCCAGCAGCCCCACTCAGGCCAGGCCTAATGAAAAACTGTTTTTT. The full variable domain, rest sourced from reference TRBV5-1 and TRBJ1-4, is KAGVTQTPRYLIKTRGQQVTLSCSPISGHRSVSWYQQTPGQGLQFLFEYFSETQRNKGNFPGRFSGRQFSNSRSEMNVSTLELGDSALYLCASSPTQARPNEKLFFGSGTQLSVL.